This record covers a single T cell receptor beta chain. The antigen remains undetermined. The sample comes from a study of T cells in women clearing cervical HPV infection. Study in general: Case blood was drawn a median roughly 150 days after lesion detection. Study results and caveats: Unknown T-cell numbers per sample may underlie the richness differences.

Clones were read by immunoSEQ multiplex PCR, and TCRdb kept only the in-frame ones, dropping some. The sample features under 50,000 clones, with 4.5% to 6% in its top ten. Sequenced input: blood buffy coat. The source of this sequence is a woman aged 18 to 75 with a cervical HPV16 infection that either progressed to CIN3+ or cleared (not recorded which).

The CDR3 sequence is CASSLVGSGSYNEQFF. CDR3 DNA (partial): TGCGCCAGCAGCTTGGTAGGTAGCGGCTCCTACAATGAG. The chain couples TRBV5-1 to TRBJ2-1; weak D call: TRBD2 (6 bases). The DNA ends 3 residues before the CDR3 does, and the rest of the CDR3 is filled in from the germline J gene. The CDR3 has 16 amino acids. The germline V gene has CDR1 SGHRS and CDR2 YFSETQ. Trimming took 0 bases from V and 0 from J, leaving 10 bases between them. Combining the CDR3 with reference TRBV5-1 and TRBJ2-1 gives the whole variable domain KAGVTQTPRYLIKTRGQQVTLSCSPISGHRSVSWYQQTPGQGLQFLFEYFSETQRNKGNFPGRFSGRQFSNSRSEMNVSTLELGDSALYLCASSLVGSGSYNEQFFGPGTRLTVL.